This T cell receptor (beta chain) emerged from a study of response to subunit inactivated influenza vaccine. V was shortened by 3 bases and J by 3 bases, with 11 bases between the two germline ends. The CDR3 contains 14 residues. Germline V gene sequence: CDR1 DFQATT, CDR2 SNEGSKA (reference sequence). TCRdb re-called the RT-PCR reads with MiXCR, one entry per CDR3 protein. The sample yields roughly 670,000 distinct CDR3 sequences, 12% to 15% seen once. The sequences come from PBMCs from blood, collected 14 to 15 days before vaccination. The source of this sequence is a man over 45 who received an inactivated influenza vaccine. The V and J genes are TRBV20-1 and TRBJ2-2; the D call may be TRBD1 or TRBD2 (6 bases each). The CDR3 here is CSARKGGYTGELFF. The CDR3 bases are TGCAGTGCTAGGAAGGGGGGCTACACCGGGGAGCTGTTTTTT.